This TCR beta chain was sequenced for a study of OX40 agonist ivuxolimab in advanced cancers. The table came from immunoSEQ multiplex PCR; TCRdb's copy has only in-frame clones and leaves some out. The sample shows tens of thousands of clones, around 82% of them seen only once. Trimming cost V 7 bases and J 7 bases, with 17 bases left between them. CDR3 length equals 12 residues. Germline values: CDR1 SQVTM, CDR2 ANQGSEA. The specimen was CD4+ or CD8+ T cells sorted from blood, collected in a trial of the OX40 agonist ivuxolimab. The TCR sequence derives from an adult with an advanced solid tumor such as melanoma, head and neck, liver or kidney cancer. The rearrangement uses TRBV29-1 and TRBJ2-7; a weak D match, TRBD1 (6 bases). The CDR3 protein is CSGADRWGEQYF. Here the CDR3 DNA reads TGCAGCGGTGCCGACAGGTGGGGGGAGCAGTACTTC.